The 14 T cell receptor beta chains reported below all come from one sample, sequenced in a study of blood T cell repertoires in COVID-19. Data came from immunoSEQ multiplex PCR; TCRdb stores just in-frame clones and leaves some out. The repertoire holds roughly 53,000 clones, with over 75% as singletons. Input material: peripheral blood. The receptors shown here come from a woman in her thirties or forties with active COVID-19.

The chain uses TRBV7-3 and TRBJ2-3; D not resolved. V was trimmed by 8 bases and J by 6 bases, leaving 15 bases between them. CDR1 is SGHTA and CDR2 is FQGTGA in the germline V gene. This CDR3 is 13 amino acids long. CDR3 bases: TGTGCCAGCGGATGGTCTAGAGATGATACGCAGTATTTT. Protein: CASGWSRDDTQYF. Looking up the rest from reference TRBV7-3 and TRBJ2-3 gives the full variable domain: GAGVSQTPSNKVTEKGKYVELRCDPISGHTALYWYRQSLGQGPEFLIYFQGTGAADDSGLPNDRFFAVRPEGSVSTLKIQRTERGDSAVYLCASGWSRDDTQYFGPGTRLTVL.

The J gene is TRBJ2-1, the V gene TRBV4-1; 14 nucleotides align to TRBD2. Trimming took 4 bases from V and 5 from J; bases not matched to a gene: 10. The CDR3 runs to 18 residues. Looked up from germline, CDR1 is MGHRA and CDR2 is YSYEKL. The CDR3 loop is CASSRYRLAGGQNNEQFF. The CDR3 DNA sequence: TGCGCCAGCAGCCGATACAGACTAGCGGGGGGGCAAAACAATGAGCAGTTCTTC.

The chain recombines TRBV5-4 with TRBJ2-5; maybe TRBD1 (5 bases). Trimming stripped 0 bases from V and 5 bases from J, with 11 bases between. In germline, CDR1 is SGHNT, CDR2 YYREEE (reference sequence). The CDR3 has 14 amino acids. The CDR3 protein is CASSLGRGRETQYF. CDR3 DNA: TGTGCCAGCAGCTTGGGTAGGGGTCGGGAGACCCAGTACTTC.

The chain has TRBV29-1 and TRBJ2-5, with D possibly TRBD2 on 5 matching bases. The CDR3 totals 15 residues. The germline V gene encodes CDR1 SQVTM and CDR2 ANQGSEA. The V gene lost 3 bases and the J gene lost 2 bases, with 16 bases spanning the gap. Written as DNA, the CDR3 is TGCAGCGTTGATCGTCGAGGGTCTGGGCAAGAGACCCAGTACTTC. Protein sequence: CSVDRRGSGQETQYF.

The chain uses TRBV7-2 and TRBJ2-3, with no clear D. V gave up 6 bases and J gave up 1 base, with 11 bases separating them. Germline loops: CDR1 SGHTA, CDR2 FQGNSA. This CDR3 region has 14 residues. The DNA of the CDR3 is TGTGCCAGCAGGCAGTTCTCTGGCACAGATACGCAGTATTTT. Encoded protein: CASRQFSGTDTQYF.

This clone was detected once. V and J are TRBV4-1 and TRBJ2-2; possible D gene TRBD2, 6 bases. Between the trimmed V and J ends, which lost 4 bases and 4 bases, there was a span of 13 bases. The CDR3 is 15 amino acids. CDR1 and CDR2 (germline): MGHRA, YSYEKL. CDR3 loop: CASSRRESGTGELFF. The DNA of the CDR3 is TGCGCCAGCAGCCGTCGGGAGTCTGGCACCGGGGAGCTGTTTTTT.

The rearrangement joins TRBV4-3 to TRBJ2-5; tentative D call: TRBD2 (7 bases). Germline loops: CDR1 LGHNA, CDR2 YSLEER. V was shortened by 1 base and J by 0 bases, with 12 bases between the two germline ends. There are 16 residues in the CDR3. CDR3 nucleotide sequence: TGCGCCAGCAGCCAAGGCGGGGGCGATTACCAAGAGACCCAGTACTTC. This codes for CASSQGGGDYQETQYF.

The J gene is TRBJ1-5, the V gene TRBV10-1; 8 bases are shared with TRBD1. Losses at the gene ends were 4 bases for V and 5 bases for J; bases not matched to a gene: 1. In germline, CDR1 is WNHNN, CDR2 SYGVQD (reference sequence). CDR3 length: 13 amino acids. In DNA form, the CDR3 reads TGCGCCAGCAGTGCGACAGGGGATCAGCCCCAGCATTTT. It translates to CASSATGDQPQHF.

J is TRBJ2-7 and V is TRBV10-3; weak D call: TRBD2 (5 bases). The germline V gene encodes CDR1 ENHRY and CDR2 SYGVKD. The V and J ends lost 3 bases and 2 bases respectively, with 11 bases between them. The CDR3 spans 14 residues. CDR3 sequence: CAISDPGLTYEQYF. CDR3 nucleotide sequence: TGTGCCATCAGTGACCCAGGACTCACCTACGAGCAGTACTTC.

The chain has TRBV7-9 and TRBJ1-2; the D gene is possibly TRBD1 (5 bases). Looked up from germline, CDR1 is SEHNR and CDR2 is FQNEAQ (reference sequence). The CDR3 extends over 15 amino acids. The V gene lost 2 bases and the J gene lost 3 bases, with 13 bases spanning the gap. CDR3 DNA sequence: TGTGCCAGCAGCTTATCAGGCAGGGTAGACTATGGCTACACCTTC. Protein product: CASSLSGRVDYGYTF.

This chain uses TRBV18 with TRBJ1-6; possible D gene TRBD1, 5 bases. CDR3 size: 17 residues. Trimming pared 1 base from V and 5 bases from J, leaving 15 bases between. CDR1 and CDR2 (germline): KGHSH, LQKENI. The CDR3 sequence is CASSPRFAQANNSPLHF. The CDR3 DNA reads as TGTGCCAGCTCACCACGTTTTGCACAGGCTAATAATTCACCCCTCCACTTT.

This chain connects TRBV14 to TRBJ2-7; D may be TRBD1 (5 bases). Germline V CDR1 and CDR2: SGHDN, FVKESK. This CDR3 contains 14 residues. V lost 4 bases and J lost 9, with 19 bases in between. CDR3: CASSPWGRDGPQYF. For the CDR3, the DNA is TGTGCCAGCAGCCCTTGGGGCAGGGATGGGCCGCAGTACTTC. The full variable domain, with the rest looked up from reference TRBV14 and TRBJ2-7, is EAGVTQFPSHSVIEKGQTVTLRCDPISGHDNLYWYRRVMGKEIKFLLHFVKESKQDESGMPNNRFLAERTGGTYSTLKVQPAELEDSGVYFCASSPWGRDGPQYFGPGTRLTVT.

This CDR3 is CASSKTSRVSYEQYF. In DNA form, the CDR3 reads TGTGCCAGCAGTAAGACTAGCAGGGTCTCCTACGAGCAGTACTTC. This chain links TRBV6-2 or TRBV6-3 with TRBJ2-7; 7 nucleotides match TRBD2. CDR3 size: 15 residues. Germline values: CDR1 MNHEY, CDR2 SVGEGT. V gave up 5 bases and J gave up 0 bases; unmatched junction bases: 7.

The chain combines TRBV6-5 with TRBJ2-7, with D possibly TRBD1 on 6 matching bases. In germline, CDR1 is MNHEY, CDR2 SVGAGI. V was shortened by 7 bases and J by 5 bases, with 18 bases between the two germline ends. The CDR3 totals 14 residues. As DNA, the CDR3 is TGTGCCAGCATCCAGGGGCCGGGTGGCAACGAGCAGTACTTC. This translates into CASIQGPGGNEQYF.